This is a list of T cell receptor beta chains from one sample in a study of cytomegalovirus exposure and HLA in healthy donors. Some clones are missing from TCRdb's copy, which holds only in-frame ones; the method was immunoSEQ multiplex PCR. This table lists tens of thousands of clones. The sample comprised PBMCs. The receptors come from a male donor in good health and CMV-seronegative. Each CDR3 is given with its conserved first and last residue. D genes are given only for firm matches. Rows may omit the clone size; those that give it use once, few, many or a size class.

D gene	clone size	V gene	J gene	CDR3 DNA	CDR3 protein
NA	NA	TRBV19	TRBJ1-1	TGTGCCAGTATTATCGACAGCTCGAACACTGAAGCTTTCTTT	CASIIDSSNTEAFF
TRBD1	NA	TRBV19	TRBJ2-2	TGTGCCAGTACCCCGGGACAGGGGCAAACCGGGGAGCTGTTTTTT	CASTPGQGQTGELFF
TRBD1	NA	TRBV19	TRBJ2-1	TGTGCCAGCGTGGGACAGTACAATGAGCAGTTCTTC	CASVGQYNEQFF
TRBD1	NA	TRBV6-5	TRBJ1-2	TGTGCCAGCAGTAAGGGACAGGGAGGCTATGGCTACACCTTC	CASSKGQGGYGYTF
TRBD2	NA	TRBV6-6	TRBJ2-1	TGTGCCAGCAGCCCATTGACTAGAGGGAGGGGCAATGAGCAGTTCTTC	CASSPLTRGRGNEQFF
TRBD2	NA	TRBV6-5	TRBJ2-7	TGTGCCAGCAGTTACTCTCGGGGGGTGTACGAGCAGTACTTC	CASSYSRGVYEQYF
TRBD2	NA	TRBV7-2	TRBJ2-7	TGTGCCAGCAGCTTTGCTAGCGGGAGTCCCTACGAGCAGTACTTC	CASSFASGSPYEQYF
TRBD1	NA	TRBV9	TRBJ2-4	TGTGCCAGCAGTGAAGGGGGCGCTGCCAAAAACATTCAGTACTTC	CASSEGGAAKNIQYF
NA	NA	TRBV20-1	TRBJ2-5	TGCAGTGCCTCAAACAGGGAATCCCAGTACTTC	CSASNRESQYF
NA	NA	TRBV6-5	TRBJ1-3	TGTGCCAGCAGCCTAACCGAAGGGGCTGGAAACACCATATATTTT	CASSLTEGAGNTIYF
TRBD2	NA	TRBV6-5	TRBJ2-1	TGTGCCAGCAGTTACCAGCGGGGCTCCTACAATGAGCAGTTCTTC	CASSYQRGSYNEQFF
NA	NA	TRBV19	TRBJ1-1	TGTGCCAGTAGAAAAGGGGCCACTGAAGCTTTCTTT	CASRKGATEAFF
TRBD2	NA	TRBV6-1	TRBJ2-7	TGTGCCAGCAGTGAAGGGAGAGGCGCGGGAGCCTCTGCCTACGAGCAGTACTTC	CASSEGRGAGASAYEQYF
NA	NA	TRBV4-1	TRBJ2-2	TGCGCCAGCAGCCAGGCTCGCCAGGCCGCTGGGCTCACCGGGGAGCTGTTTTTT	CASSQARQAAGLTGELFF
TRBD2	NA	TRBV4-2	TRBJ2-1	TGTGCCAGCAGCCAAGATAGGGGTAGCGGGGTCCCCTCCGACAATGAGCAGTTCTTC	CASSQDRGSGVPSDNEQFF
TRBD1	NA	TRBV2	TRBJ1-2	TGTGCCAGCAGGGTACAGGGGGTAGGGGATGGCTACACCTTC	CASRVQGVGDGYTF
NA	NA	TRBV11-1	TRBJ2-2	TGTGCCAGCAGCTTACAGGGTAACACCGGGGAGCTGTTTTTT	CASSLQGNTGELFF
TRBD1	NA	TRBV2	TRBJ2-7	TGTGCCAGCAGTTCCCCCAGGGGGTACGCCTACGAGCAGTACTTC	CASSSPRGYAYEQYF
TRBD2	NA	TRBV30	TRBJ2-7	TGTGCCTGGAGCTCGACTAGCGGGGGATACGAGCAGTACTTC	CAWSSTSGGYEQYF
TRBD1	NA	TRBV6-5	TRBJ1-1	TGTGCCAGCAGTTATGACAGGGGAAACACTGAAGCTTTCTTT	CASSYDRGNTEAFF
NA	NA	TRBV7-2	TRBJ2-7	TGTGCCAGCAGCCCCAGCACAGGTGTCTACGAGCAGTACTTC	CASSPSTGVYEQYF
NA	NA	TRBV19	TRBJ1-5	TGTGCCAGTAGTATTGGTTTTGGGCCGAGCACGATGGATTTT	CASSIGFGPSTMDF
NA	NA	TRBV29-1	TRBJ2-5	TGCAGCGTTAGGACAGTTGGGGAGACCCAGTACTTC	CSVRTVGETQYF
TRBD2	NA	TRBV7-6	TRBJ2-2	TGTGCCAGCAGCTTAAATCCCAGCGGGGTTCGGGGCGGGGAGCTGTTTTTT	CASSLNPSGVRGGELFF
NA	NA	TRBV29-1	TRBJ2-7	TGCAGCGCGAAACTCACCGGCGGCGGGGAGCAGTACTTC	CSAKLTGGGEQYF
NA	NA	TRBV19	TRBJ1-5	TGTGCCAGTAGTCCCCGGGACACCTCTTATAGCAATCAGCCCCAGCATTTT	CASSPRDTSYSNQPQHF
TRBD2	NA	TRBV9	TRBJ2-5	TGTGCCAGCAGCGCGCCCCCCAATAGCGGGAGAGAGACCCAGTACTTC	CASSAPPNSGRETQYF
TRBD1	NA	TRBV23-1	TRBJ2-1	TGCGCCAGCAGTCAAATGGGTGGGACAGTCGTAGGTTTCGATGAGCAGTTCTTC	CASSQMGGTVVGFDEQFF
NA	NA	TRBV29-1	TRBJ1-2	TGCAGCGCCCAGGGCCTGTATGGCTACACCTTC	CSAQGLYGYTF
TRBD1	NA	TRBV10-3	TRBJ2-5	TGTGCCATCAGTGACTCCGGACAGGCCTCGGCCCAGTACTTC	CAISDSGQASAQYF
NA	NA	TRBV7-6	TRBJ2-2	TGTGCCAGCAGCTCGTCCGGGTCTCTGAACACCGGGGAGCTGTTTTTT	CASSSSGSLNTGELFF
NA	medium-sized	TRBV7-2	TRBJ2-1	TGTGCCAGCCGCCCCCCGGGAGTCCCGGACAATGAGCAGTTCTTC	CASRPPGVPDNEQFF
NA	NA	TRBV5-8	TRBJ2-1	TGTGCCAGCAGCTTGGGCAGGTCGAGTTGGGATGAGCAGTTCTTC	CASSLGRSSWDEQFF
NA	NA	TRBV5-1	TRBJ2-7	TGCGCCAGCAGCTTAGGAGGGACGGACGCCTACGAGCAGTACTTC	CASSLGGTDAYEQYF
NA	NA	TRBV6-6	TRBJ1-1	TGTGCCAGCAGTTACAAGGGGAAAAGTACTGAAGCTTTCTTT	CASSYKGKSTEAFF
TRBD1	NA	TRBV7-2	TRBJ2-5	TGTGCCAGCAGCCGCGACAGGGGGCGGGAGACCCAGTACTTC	CASSRDRGRETQYF
TRBD2	NA	TRBV10-3	TRBJ2-7	TGTGCCATCAGTGAACGGAGCGGGGGGGCCTTAACTGACTACGAGCAGTACTTC	CAISERSGGALTDYEQYF
NA	NA	TRBV30	TRBJ1-4	TGTGCCTGGAGTGTCCCGGGGGGCACTAATGAAAAACTGTTTTTT	CAWSVPGGTNEKLFF
NA	NA	TRBV18	TRBJ2-5	TGTGCCAGCTCCCCCTGGGCGGGCTCCCAAGAGACCCAGTACTTC	CASSPWAGSQETQYF
TRBD2	medium-sized	TRBV14	TRBJ2-2	TGTGCCAGCAGCCCTAGCGGGAGGGAGGACACCGGGGAGCTGTTTTTT	CASSPSGREDTGELFF
TRBD1	NA	TRBV5-6	TRBJ1-4	TGTGCCAGCAGCTTGGTAGGGCGACAGGGAGAAAAACTGTTTTTT	CASSLVGRQGEKLFF
NA	NA	TRBV28	TRBJ2-1	TGTGCCAGCAGTTTATTTGCCCCGGTTGGAGCGGCTCGCATCCATGAGCAGTTCTTC	CASSLFAPVGAARIHEQFF
TRBD2	NA	TRBV29-1	TRBJ2-5	TGCAGCGTCGCCTGGGCGGGAGGGAAAGAGACCCAGTACTTC	CSVAWAGGKETQYF
NA	NA	TRBV7-2	TRBJ1-1	TGTGCCAGCAGCTTAGTGGGGGGGAGGAACACTGAAGCTTTCTTT	CASSLVGGRNTEAFF
NA	NA	TRBV28	TRBJ2-6	TGTGCCAGCAGTCCACACAGGGATGGGGCCAACGTCCTGACTTTC	CASSPHRDGANVLTF
NA	NA	TRBV5-6	TRBJ1-2	TGTGCCAGCAGCAAGGAAAGGGGTGACTATGGCTACACCTTC	CASSKERGDYGYTF